This T cell receptor (beta chain) originates from a study of OX40 agonist ivuxolimab in advanced cancers. Here immunoSEQ multiplex PCR was the method, and the copy in TCRdb shows in-frame clones only, minus some. The sample lists under 60,000 clones; roughly nine tenths were seen once. This CDR3 contains 13 residues. Trimming removed 10 bases at V and 7 bases at J, with 17 bases between. The V gene's germline CDR1 is SNHLY and CDR2 FYNNEI. V gene TRBV2 combines with J gene TRBJ1-5; tentative D call: TRBD1 (6 bases). The sample here was CD4+ or CD8+ T cells sorted from blood, taken in a trial of the OX40 agonist ivuxolimab. The sequence came from an adult with an advanced solid tumor such as melanoma, head and neck, liver or kidney cancer. The CDR3 loop reads CATGGASEQPQHF. DNA of the CDR3: TGTGCCACCGGGGGGGCCTCCGAACAGCCCCAGCATTTT.